A single TCR beta chain is shown here with its context. Its antigen is currently not known. Base qualities were left out, and no much larger clone turns up one base away. TCRbeta CDR3 regions were amplified from genomic DNA by means of the immunoSEQ Assay, a bias-controlled multiplex PCR. In the source study's methods: Nucleated cell counts per sample were estimated from amplification of reference gene primers within the assay. To quantify the absolute abundance of each unique TCRbeta CDR3 rearrangement, sequence reads were collapsed and filtered. For each sample, productive Simpson clonality was calculated by taking the square root of Simpson's diversity index across productive rearrangements. Entries here come from immuneACCESS through TCRdb and include only in-frame sequences with V and J called. Some clones fail to appear in such tables; in the studies checked, an unresolved V gene covers under half of the shortfall, and the cause of the remainder is unknown. Clonal size and the V and J genes are those of that table, whereas D and trimming came from the DNA. The sample table holds 200,000 to 300,000 clones, of which more than 75% were seen once. The top ten constitute about 2.7% of the sample.

Enrolling through a virtual design, the prospective study's participants ranged in age from roughly 18 to 90 years and lived across 20 to 25 United States geographic areas. Cohort assignment in the prospective study relied on participant-reported clinical history from a screening survey and a study questionnaire. ImmuneRACE Cohort 3 recovered participants were defined by two consecutive negative NP/OP PCR tests, healthcare professional clearance, or symptom resolution. Mobile phlebotomists in the prospective study collected whole blood, serum and a nasopharyngeal or oropharyngeal swab from every participant. Over a 2-month period, participants in the prospective study had the option of providing additional blood draws and questionnaires. Before DNA extraction, blood samples from the prospective study were shipped at room temperature or frozen. The CDR3 goes from the cysteine to the phenylalanine over 14 residues. This entry keeps only the CDR3 DNA: 42 bases, framed from base 1. In the germline V gene, CDR1 corresponds to SGHTA and CDR2 to FQGNSA. V is pared back by 5 bases and J by 6 bases, with 14 bases lying between the germline termini.

This record comes from a study of blood T cell repertoires in COVID-19 (dated by TCRdb to the early 2020s). About the full investigation: Collaborator samples came from the United States, Italy and Spain and covered acute and convalescent phases of COVID-19. The material from the prospective study consisted of cDNA or gDNA derived from T cells, B-cell-depleted T cells, or PBMCs. The dataset comprised deeply sampled blood TCRbeta repertoires from subjects exposed to, actively infected with, or recovered from COVID-19. The repertoires were released in a freely available public database meant as a resource for research on the immune response to SARS-CoV-2. Samples were obtained from the ongoing ImmuneRACE study (first 160 participants) and from over a thousand subjects provided by 6 global collaborators. A de-identified subject ID, COVID-19 status, age in years and sex were almost always included in the sample metadata. Where available, HLA class I and class II types were taken from metadata supplied by the sample provider and were not determined by assay-based typing. On the study overall, not on this receptor specifically: The quantity of clinical and demographic metadata differed by source and by participant and was supplied without curation.

The V gene is TRBV7-2 and the J gene is TRBJ1-5; 5 matching bases give a weak D call of TRBD1. This TCR was recovered from a woman aged 18-29 years who had recovered from COVID-19. The specimen sequenced was PBMCs or T cells enriched from blood (not recorded which). CDR3 loop: CASSPHADIQPQHF. The base sequence is TGTGCCAGCAGCCCCCACGCGGACATTCAGCCCCAGCATTTT.